The rows below give T cell receptor beta chains drawn from one sample of a study of blood T cell repertoires in COVID-19. Only in-frame clones appear in the TCRdb table, and some are missing; sequencing was by immunoSEQ multiplex PCR. This sample has around 290,000 clones, with around nine tenths found just once. The sequencing input was peripheral blood. These receptor sequences come from a woman between 70 and 85 years old with COVID-19, enrolled during active disease. Both conserved end residues are part of each CDR3. Fields, in order: D gene, J gene, CDR3 length, clone size, V gene, CDR3 protein, CDR3 DNA. A D gene is named only where the DNA matches it firmly. Some rows mark clone size as missing; the rest say once, few, many or name a class of expanded clone.

d_gene: TRBD2; j_gene: TRBJ2-1; len: 15; abundance: -; v_gene: TRBV5-1; CDR3aa: CASSPPSGGFNEQFF; CDR3nt: TGCGCCAGCAGCCCGCCTAGCGGGGGGTTCAATGAGCAGTTCTTC
d_gene: TRBD1; j_gene: TRBJ1-6; len: 15; abundance: once; v_gene: TRBV18; CDR3aa: CASSPSGQVNSPLHF; CDR3nt: TGTGCCAGCTCACCATCGGGACAGGTTAATTCACCCCTCCACTTT
d_gene: -; j_gene: TRBJ1-2; len: 13; abundance: -; v_gene: TRBV3-1/TRBV3-2; CDR3aa: CASSPTGSYGYTF; CDR3nt: TGTGCCAGCAGTCCTACAGGGAGCTATGGCTACACCTTC
d_gene: -; j_gene: TRBJ1-1; len: 12; abundance: once; v_gene: TRBV7-9; CDR3aa: CASSRTGSEAFF; CDR3nt: TGTGCCAGCAGCCGTACAGGGTCTGAAGCTTTCTTT
d_gene: -; j_gene: TRBJ1-1; len: 15; abundance: -; v_gene: TRBV28; CDR3aa: CASSLEGVPISEAFF; CDR3nt: TGTGCCAGCAGTTTAGAGGGGGTACCTATTTCTGAAGCTTTCTTT
d_gene: TRBD2; j_gene: TRBJ2-3; len: 17; abundance: -; v_gene: TRBV4-1; CDR3aa: CASSQPTSGVSTDTQYF; CDR3nt: TGCGCCAGCAGCCAACCCACTAGCGGGGTTAGCACAGATACGCAGTATTTT
d_gene: -; j_gene: TRBJ1-1; len: 12; abundance: -; v_gene: TRBV6-6; CDR3aa: CASSEGNTEAFF; CDR3nt: TGTGCCAGCAGCGAGGGTAACACTGAAGCTTTCTTT
d_gene: TRBD1; j_gene: TRBJ1-5; len: 14; abundance: -; v_gene: TRBV7-9; CDR3aa: CASSPGTDNQPQHF; CDR3nt: TGTGCCAGCAGCCCCGGGACAGATAATCAGCCCCAGCATTTT
d_gene: TRBD2; j_gene: TRBJ2-7; len: 20; abundance: -; v_gene: TRBV3-1/TRBV3-2; CDR3aa: CASSQDWNSGGAQFSYEQYF; CDR3nt: TGTGCCAGCAGCCAAGATTGGAATAGCGGGGGGGCTCAATTTTCCTACGAGCAGTACTTC
d_gene: TRBD1; j_gene: TRBJ1-5; len: 16; abundance: -; v_gene: TRBV7-8; CDR3aa: CASSLASPGQGQAQHF; CDR3nt: TGTGCCAGCAGCTTAGCCAGCCCGGGACAGGGTCAGGCCCAGCATTTT
d_gene: -; j_gene: TRBJ1-5; len: 14; abundance: -; v_gene: TRBV20-1; CDR3aa: CSASEGPSNQPQHF; CDR3nt: TGCAGTGCTAGTGAGGGGCCAAGTAATCAGCCCCAGCATTTT
d_gene: TRBD1; j_gene: TRBJ2-7; len: 14; abundance: -; v_gene: TRBV5-1; CDR3aa: CASTPDRQGHEQYF; CDR3nt: TGCGCCAGCACCCCCGACCGACAGGGCCACGAGCAGTACTTC
d_gene: TRBD1; j_gene: TRBJ2-5; len: 15; abundance: -; v_gene: TRBV2; CDR3aa: CASRGGDRDQETQYF; CDR3nt: TGTGCCAGCAGGGGGGGGGACAGGGATCAAGAGACCCAGTACTTC
d_gene: -; j_gene: TRBJ2-3; len: 12; abundance: -; v_gene: TRBV15; CDR3aa: CATGLSTDTQYF; CDR3nt: TGTGCCACCGGACTAAGCACAGATACGCAGTATTTT
d_gene: TRBD1; j_gene: TRBJ1-1; len: 13; abundance: -; v_gene: TRBV7-2; CDR3aa: CASSGDSNTEAFF; CDR3nt: TGTGCCAGCAGCGGGGACAGTAACACTGAAGCTTTCTTT
d_gene: -; j_gene: TRBJ2-1; len: 14; abundance: -; v_gene: TRBV2; CDR3aa: CASRATVGPNEQFF; CDR3nt: TGTGCCAGCAGAGCGACTGTAGGCCCAAATGAGCAGTTCTTC
d_gene: -; j_gene: TRBJ1-1; len: 13; abundance: -; v_gene: TRBV5-1; CDR3aa: CASSFQENTEAFF; CDR3nt: TGCGCCAGCAGCTTTCAGGAGAACACTGAAGCTTTCTTT
d_gene: -; j_gene: TRBJ1-1; len: 11; abundance: -; v_gene: TRBV10-2; CDR3aa: CASQMNTEAFF; CDR3nt: TGCGCCAGTCAAATGAACACTGAAGCTTTCTTT
d_gene: TRBD1; j_gene: TRBJ1-4; len: 16; abundance: -; v_gene: TRBV9; CDR3aa: CASSVTPTGGNEKLFF; CDR3nt: TGTGCCAGCAGCGTGACCCCGACAGGGGGCAATGAAAAACTGTTTTTT
d_gene: TRBD2; j_gene: TRBJ2-1; len: 16; abundance: -; v_gene: TRBV7-2; CDR3aa: CASRPGGSGVRNEQFF; CDR3nt: TGTGCCAGCAGGCCTGGGGGTAGCGGGGTTAGGAATGAGCAGTTCTTC
d_gene: TRBD1; j_gene: TRBJ2-1; len: 17; abundance: few; v_gene: TRBV3-1/TRBV3-2; CDR3aa: CASSQGKTGGKRNEQFF; CDR3nt: TGTGCCAGCAGCCAAGGAAAGACAGGGGGCAAAAGGAATGAGCAGTTCTTC
d_gene: TRBD2; j_gene: TRBJ2-4; len: 16; abundance: once; v_gene: TRBV2; CDR3aa: CASKAGRGSAKNIQYF; CDR3nt: TGTGCCTCCAAAGCGGGGCGGGGGTCAGCCAAAAACATTCAGTACTTC
d_gene: TRBD1; j_gene: TRBJ1-1; len: 14; abundance: few; v_gene: TRBV5-6; CDR3aa: CASSLHRGFAEAFF; CDR3nt: TGTGCCAGCAGCTTGCACAGGGGGTTCGCTGAAGCTTTCTTT
d_gene: -; j_gene: TRBJ2-5; len: 17; abundance: -; v_gene: TRBV29-1; CDR3aa: CSVEGFTAVDTQETQYF; CDR3nt: TGCAGCGTTGAAGGTTTCACCGCGGTGGACACCCAAGAGACCCAGTACTTC
d_gene: -; j_gene: TRBJ1-5; len: 13; abundance: -; v_gene: TRBV5-1; CDR3aa: CASSPFPNQPQHF; CDR3nt: TGCGCCAGCAGCCCCTTCCCCAATCAGCCCCAGCATTTT
d_gene: -; j_gene: TRBJ1-2; len: 11; abundance: few; v_gene: TRBV20-1; CDR3aa: CSARERYGYTF; CDR3nt: TGCAGTGCTAGAGAGAGGTATGGCTACACCTTC
d_gene: TRBD1; j_gene: TRBJ1-2; len: 15; abundance: -; v_gene: TRBV28; CDR3aa: CASQTDRGGLYGYTF; CDR3nt: TGTGCCAGCCAAACTGACAGGGGGGGCCTATATGGCTACACCTTC
d_gene: -; j_gene: TRBJ1-1; len: 15; abundance: -; v_gene: TRBV27; CDR3aa: CASSLFQGGVTEAFF; CDR3nt: TGTGCCAGCAGTTTATTTCAGGGAGGCGTCACTGAAGCTTTCTTT
d_gene: -; j_gene: TRBJ1-1; len: 13; abundance: once; v_gene: TRBV19; CDR3aa: CASIDRGEGEAFF; CDR3nt: TGTGCCAGTATCGATCGGGGGGAAGGAGAAGCTTTCTTT
d_gene: -; j_gene: TRBJ1-1; len: 14; abundance: -; v_gene: TRBV4-3; CDR3aa: CASSQAGRGTEAFF; CDR3nt: TGCGCCAGCAGCCAAGCGGGGCGGGGCACTGAAGCTTTCTTT
d_gene: -; j_gene: TRBJ2-3; len: 14; abundance: few; v_gene: TRBV5-8; CDR3aa: CASSFQGVTDTQYF; CDR3nt: TGTGCCAGCAGCTTCCAAGGGGTGACAGATACGCAGTATTTT
d_gene: -; j_gene: TRBJ2-5; len: 15; abundance: -; v_gene: TRBV28; CDR3aa: CASSLFERVGETQYF; CDR3nt: TGTGCCAGCAGTTTATTCGAGCGGGTAGGAGAGACCCAGTACTTC
d_gene: -; j_gene: TRBJ2-2; len: 14; abundance: once; v_gene: TRBV27; CDR3aa: CASSFGVGTGELFF; CDR3nt: TGTGCCAGCAGTTTTGGAGTTGGGACCGGGGAGCTGTTTTTT
d_gene: -; j_gene: TRBJ1-3; len: 15; abundance: -; v_gene: TRBV24-1; CDR3aa: CATSDVQDSGNTIYF; CDR3nt: TGTGCCACCAGTGATGTGCAGGACTCTGGAAACACCATATATTTT
d_gene: TRBD2; j_gene: TRBJ2-1; len: 14; abundance: -; v_gene: TRBV30; CDR3aa: CAWSPLGTSNEQFF; CDR3nt: TGTGCCTGGAGTCCCCTTGGGACTAGTAATGAGCAGTTCTTC
d_gene: -; j_gene: TRBJ1-3; len: 13; abundance: -; v_gene: TRBV3-1/TRBV3-2; CDR3aa: CASSQKGGNTIYF; CDR3nt: TGTGCCAGCAGCCAGAAGGGGGGAAACACCATATATTTT
d_gene: TRBD1; j_gene: TRBJ2-1; len: 15; abundance: -; v_gene: TRBV4-2; CDR3aa: CASSPQGVSYNEQFF; CDR3nt: TGTGCCAGCAGCCCTCAGGGGGTATCCTACAATGAGCAGTTCTTC
d_gene: -; j_gene: TRBJ2-5; len: 15; abundance: -; v_gene: TRBV4-1; CDR3aa: CASSLNEAGTETQYF; CDR3nt: TGCGCCAGCAGCCTCAACGAGGCGGGGACAGAGACCCAGTACTTC
d_gene: TRBD1; j_gene: TRBJ1-2; len: 15; abundance: once; v_gene: TRBV5-1; CDR3aa: CASSPGNDRGQGYTF; CDR3nt: TGCGCCAGCAGCCCAGGGAATGACAGGGGGCAGGGCTACACCTTC
d_gene: TRBD2; j_gene: TRBJ2-5; len: 17; abundance: once; v_gene: TRBV11-2; CDR3aa: CASSGPGLAGGGETQYF; CDR3nt: TGTGCCAGCAGCGGGCCGGGACTAGCGGGGGGAGGGGAGACCCAGTACTTC
d_gene: TRBD1; j_gene: TRBJ1-4; len: 15; abundance: -; v_gene: TRBV7-9; CDR3aa: CASSSWDRANEKLFF; CDR3nt: TGTGCCAGCAGCTCATGGGACAGGGCTAATGAAAAACTGTTTTTT
d_gene: TRBD1; j_gene: TRBJ2-2; len: 13; abundance: -; v_gene: TRBV6-5; CDR3aa: CASSSRGPGELFF; CDR3nt: TGTGCCAGCAGTTCGAGGGGGCCCGGGGAGCTGTTTTTT
d_gene: TRBD1; j_gene: TRBJ2-7; len: 13; abundance: -; v_gene: TRBV18; CDR3aa: CASSQGQGYEQYF; CDR3nt: TGTGCCAGCTCACAGGGACAGGGTTACGAGCAGTACTTC
d_gene: -; j_gene: TRBJ2-2; len: 15; abundance: -; v_gene: TRBV27; CDR3aa: CASSFLLGGAGELFF; CDR3nt: TGTGCCAGCAGTTTTTTGTTAGGGGGAGCCGGGGAGCTGTTTTTT
d_gene: TRBD2; j_gene: TRBJ2-5; len: 14; abundance: once; v_gene: TRBV5-1; CDR3aa: CASSRLAGLETQYF; CDR3nt: TGCGCCAGCAGCCGACTAGCGGGGCTGGAGACCCAGTACTTC
d_gene: TRBD1; j_gene: TRBJ1-3; len: 16; abundance: -; v_gene: TRBV5-1; CDR3aa: CASSPMTGFTGNTIYF; CDR3nt: TGCGCCAGCAGCCCGATGACAGGGTTCACTGGAAACACCATATATTTT
d_gene: TRBD2; j_gene: TRBJ2-1; len: 14; abundance: -; v_gene: TRBV3-1/TRBV3-2; CDR3aa: CASSHRRGGHEQFF; CDR3nt: TGTGCCAGCAGCCATAGACGGGGGGGCCATGAGCAGTTCTTC
d_gene: -; j_gene: TRBJ2-3; len: 14; abundance: -; v_gene: TRBV7-9; CDR3aa: CASSLDRSADTQYF; CDR3nt: TGTGCCAGCAGCTTAGATCGGTCGGCAGATACGCAGTATTTT
d_gene: -; j_gene: TRBJ1-2; len: 12; abundance: -; v_gene: TRBV12-3/TRBV12-4; CDR3aa: CASSPLGGPKAF; CDR3nt: TGTGCCAGCAGCCCTCTGGGGGGGCCCAAGGCCTTC
d_gene: TRBD1; j_gene: TRBJ2-5; len: 14; abundance: -; v_gene: TRBV5-6; CDR3aa: CASSFRQGQETQYF; CDR3nt: TGTGCCAGCAGCTTTCGACAGGGACAAGAGACCCAGTACTTC
d_gene: -; j_gene: TRBJ1-1; len: 12; abundance: -; v_gene: TRBV12-3/TRBV12-4; CDR3aa: CASSFVGGEAFF; CDR3nt: TGTGCCAGCAGTTTTGTCGGGGGAGAAGCTTTCTTT
d_gene: -; j_gene: TRBJ1-5; len: 15; abundance: few; v_gene: TRBV5-1; CDR3aa: CASSAGDDSNQPQHF; CDR3nt: TGCGCCAGCAGCGCGGGGGATGATAGCAATCAGCCCCAGCATTTT